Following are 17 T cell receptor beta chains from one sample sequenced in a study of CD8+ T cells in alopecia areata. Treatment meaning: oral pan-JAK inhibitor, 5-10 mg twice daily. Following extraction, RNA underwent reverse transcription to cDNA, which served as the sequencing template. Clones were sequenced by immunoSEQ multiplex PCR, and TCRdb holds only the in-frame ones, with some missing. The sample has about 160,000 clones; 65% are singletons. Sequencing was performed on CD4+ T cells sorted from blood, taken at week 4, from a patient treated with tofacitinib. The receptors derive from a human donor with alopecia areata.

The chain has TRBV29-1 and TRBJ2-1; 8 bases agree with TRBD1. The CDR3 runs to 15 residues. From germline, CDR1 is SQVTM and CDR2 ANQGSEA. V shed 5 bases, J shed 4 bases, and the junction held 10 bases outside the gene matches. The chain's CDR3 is CSVPRDRFFYNEQFF. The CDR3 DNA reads TGCAGCGTTCCACGGGACAGGTTTTTTTACAATGAGCAGTTCTTC.

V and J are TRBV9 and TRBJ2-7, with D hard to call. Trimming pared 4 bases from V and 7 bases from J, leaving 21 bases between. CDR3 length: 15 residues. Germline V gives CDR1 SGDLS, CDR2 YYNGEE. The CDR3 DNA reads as TGTGCCAGCAGCCCCCGTCTCCGCAGGCGTGGGGAGCAGTACTTC. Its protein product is CASSPRLRRRGEQYF.

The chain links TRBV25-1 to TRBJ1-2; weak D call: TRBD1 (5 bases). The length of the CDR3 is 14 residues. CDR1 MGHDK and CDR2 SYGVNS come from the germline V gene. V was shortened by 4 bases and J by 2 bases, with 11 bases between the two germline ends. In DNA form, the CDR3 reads TGTGCCAGCAGTGGAAGACAGCAGAACTATGGCTACACCTTC. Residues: CASSGRQQNYGYTF.

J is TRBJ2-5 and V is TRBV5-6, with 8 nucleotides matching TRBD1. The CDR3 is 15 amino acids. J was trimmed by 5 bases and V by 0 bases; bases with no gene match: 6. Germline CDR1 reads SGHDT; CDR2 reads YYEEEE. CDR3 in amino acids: CASSLVTGAYETQYF. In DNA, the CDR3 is TGTGCCAGCAGCTTGGTGACAGGGGCATATGAGACCCAGTACTTC.

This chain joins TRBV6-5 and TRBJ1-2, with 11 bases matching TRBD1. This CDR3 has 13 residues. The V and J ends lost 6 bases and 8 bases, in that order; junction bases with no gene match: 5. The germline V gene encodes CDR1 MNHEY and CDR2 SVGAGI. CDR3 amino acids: CASRLGTGGGYTF. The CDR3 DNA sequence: TGTGCCAGCAGGCTAGGGACAGGGGGAGGCTACACCTTC.

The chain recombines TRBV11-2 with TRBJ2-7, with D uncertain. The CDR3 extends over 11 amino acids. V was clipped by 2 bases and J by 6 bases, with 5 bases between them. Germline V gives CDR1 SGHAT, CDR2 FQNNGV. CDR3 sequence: CASSLSVEQYF. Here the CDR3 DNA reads TGTGCCAGCAGCTTATCGGTCGAGCAGTACTTC.

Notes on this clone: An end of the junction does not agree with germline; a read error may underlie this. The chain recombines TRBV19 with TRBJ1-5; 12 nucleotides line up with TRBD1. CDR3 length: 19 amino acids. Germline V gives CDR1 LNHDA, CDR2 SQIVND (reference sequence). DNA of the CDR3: TGTGCCAGTAGTACCCGGGACAGGGGGCGCCGTTATAGCAATCAGCTCCAGCATTTT. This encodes CASSTRDRGRRYSNQLQHF.

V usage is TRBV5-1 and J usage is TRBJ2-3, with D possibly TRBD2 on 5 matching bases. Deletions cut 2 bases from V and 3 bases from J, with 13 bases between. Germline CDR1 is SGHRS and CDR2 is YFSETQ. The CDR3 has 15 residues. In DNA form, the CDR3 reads TGCGCCAGCAGCTTTGGACTGGCCCTGACAGATACGCAGTATTTT. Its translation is CASSFGLALTDTQYF.

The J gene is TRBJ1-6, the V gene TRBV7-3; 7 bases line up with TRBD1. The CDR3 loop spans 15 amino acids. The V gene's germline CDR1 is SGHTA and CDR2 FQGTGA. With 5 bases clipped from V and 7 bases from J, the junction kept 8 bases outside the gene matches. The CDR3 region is CASSTQGVGNSPLHF. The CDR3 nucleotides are TGTGCCAGCAGCACCCAGGGGGTAGGGAATTCACCCCTCCACTTT.

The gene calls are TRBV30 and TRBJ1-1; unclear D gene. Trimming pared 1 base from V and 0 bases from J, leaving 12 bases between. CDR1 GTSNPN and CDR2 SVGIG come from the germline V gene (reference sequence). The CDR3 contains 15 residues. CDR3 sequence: CAWSGTATLNTEAFF. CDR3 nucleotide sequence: TGTGCCTGGAGTGGGACGGCGACTTTGAACACTGAAGCTTTCTTT.

Here the CDR3 DNA reads TGTGCCAGCAGCTACGCTCAGGGGTGGAGGCCCTACGAGCAGTACTTC. Its translation is CASSYAQGWRPYEQYF. This chain joins TRBV7-9 and TRBJ2-7; D may be TRBD1 (6 bases). Germline CDR1 is SEHNR and CDR2 is FQNEAQ (reference sequence). V lost 4 bases, J lost 2 bases, and 18 bases lay in between. There are 16 residues in the CDR3.

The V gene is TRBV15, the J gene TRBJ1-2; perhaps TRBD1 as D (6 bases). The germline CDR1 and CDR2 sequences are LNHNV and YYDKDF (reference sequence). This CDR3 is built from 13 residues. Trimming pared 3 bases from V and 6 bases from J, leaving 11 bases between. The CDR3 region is CATSSTGRDGYTF. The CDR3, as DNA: TGTGCCACCAGCAGTACAGGGCGAGATGGCTACACCTTC. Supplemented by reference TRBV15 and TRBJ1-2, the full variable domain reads DAMVIQNPRYQVTQFGKPVTLSCSQTLNHNVMYWYQQKSSQAPKLLFHYYDKDFNNEADTPDNFQSRRPNTSFCFLDIRSPGLGDTAMYLCATSSTGRDGYTFGSGTRLTVV.

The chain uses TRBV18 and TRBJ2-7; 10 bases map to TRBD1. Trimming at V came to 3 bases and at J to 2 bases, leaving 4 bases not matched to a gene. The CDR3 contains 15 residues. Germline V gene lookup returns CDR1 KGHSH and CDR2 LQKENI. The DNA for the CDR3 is TGTGCCAGCTCACCTCCGGGACAGGGGACCTACGAGCAGTACTTC. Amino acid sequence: CASSPPGQGTYEQYF.

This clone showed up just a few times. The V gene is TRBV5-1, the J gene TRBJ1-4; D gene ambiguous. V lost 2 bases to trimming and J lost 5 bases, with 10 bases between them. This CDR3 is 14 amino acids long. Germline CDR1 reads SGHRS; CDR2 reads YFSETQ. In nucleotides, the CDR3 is TGCGCCAGCAGCTTATGGCAGGACAATGAAAAACTGTTTTTT. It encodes CASSLWQDNEKLFF.

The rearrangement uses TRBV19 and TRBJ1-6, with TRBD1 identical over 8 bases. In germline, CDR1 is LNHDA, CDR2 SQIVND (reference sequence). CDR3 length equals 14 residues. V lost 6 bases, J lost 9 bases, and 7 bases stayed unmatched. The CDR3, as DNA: TGTGCCAGTAGAGACAGGGGTTTAACTTCACCCCTCCACTTT. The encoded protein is CASRDRGLTSPLHF. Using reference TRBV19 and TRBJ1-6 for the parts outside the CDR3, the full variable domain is DGGITQSPKYLFRKEGQNVTLSCEQNLNHDAMYWYRQDPGQGLRLIYYSQIVNDFQKGDIAEGYSVSREKKESFPLTVTSAQKNPTAFYLCASRDRGLTSPLHFGNGTRLTVT.

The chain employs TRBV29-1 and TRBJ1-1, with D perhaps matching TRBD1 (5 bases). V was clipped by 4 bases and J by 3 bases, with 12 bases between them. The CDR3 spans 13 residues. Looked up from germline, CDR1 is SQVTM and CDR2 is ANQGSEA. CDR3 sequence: CSVGGLRDTEAFF. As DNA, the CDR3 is TGCAGCGTTGGGGGACTTAGGGACACTGAAGCTTTCTTT.

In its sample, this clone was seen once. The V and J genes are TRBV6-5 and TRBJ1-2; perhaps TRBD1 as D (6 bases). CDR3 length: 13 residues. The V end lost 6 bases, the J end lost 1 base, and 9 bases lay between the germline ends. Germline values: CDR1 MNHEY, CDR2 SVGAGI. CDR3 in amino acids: CASRQGINYGYTF. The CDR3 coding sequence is TGTGCCAGCAGACAGGGAATTAACTATGGCTACACCTTC.